These 26 T cell receptor beta chains were all obtained from the same sample, sequenced in a study of blood T cell repertoires in COVID-19 (dated by TCRdb to about 2020). Preparation of the library involved the immunoSEQ multiplex PCR assay. TCRdb retrieved this table from immuneACCESS and kept in-frame rearrangements only. Not all clones are present; in checked studies, unresolved V genes account for under half, and no reason is known for the remainder. The sample records about 380,000 clones, roughly 90% of which are singletons. 0.95% to 1.5% of the sample lies in the top ten. The sample taken for sequencing was peripheral blood. These receptor sequences come from a man aged 40-50 years with acute or convalescent COVID-19.

This rearrangement joins TRBV6-2 or TRBV6-3 to TRBJ2-3; TRBD2 agrees at 13 bases. J lost 10 bases, V lost 1 base, and 5 bases had no gene match. Germline V lookup: CDR1 MNHEY, CDR2 SVGEGT. The length of the CDR3 is 15 residues. CDR3 in DNA: TGTGCCAGCAGTTACTTCGGGACTAGCGGGGTCGCGCAGTATTTT. This encodes CASSYFGTSGVAQYF.

This clone occurred a few times. The chain couples TRBV7-9 to TRBJ2-5; TRBD1 might be the D (6 bases). The germline CDR1 and CDR2 sequences are SEHNR and FQNEAQ (reference sequence). The V gene lost 1 base and the J gene lost 2 bases, with 17 bases spanning the gap. The CDR3 contains 17 residues. In DNA form, the CDR3 reads TGTGCCAGCAGCTTAGGGGTTGATGGGGGCCCTCAAGAGACCCAGTACTTC. It translates to CASSLGVDGGPQETQYF.

A note on this clone: A junction end diverges from the germline sequence, so it may reflect a read error. The V call is TRBV5-4, the J call TRBJ1-1; tentative D call: TRBD1 (6 bases). Looked up from germline, CDR1 is SGHNT and CDR2 is YYREEE (reference sequence). The CDR3 has 15 residues. This CDR3 is CASSGSPSAGAAIVF. CDR3 DNA sequence: TGTGCCAGCAGCGGTTCCCCCTCGGCAGGGGCCGCCATAGTCTTT.

In its sample, this clone was seen once. This rearrangement joins TRBV7-3 to TRBJ2-1, with D maybe TRBD2 (6 bases). The CDR3 is 15 amino acids. Germline-derived CDR1 and CDR2 are SGHTA and FQGTGA. The V end lost 0 bases, the J end lost 7 bases, and 13 bases lay between the germline ends. CDR3 residues: CASSLTTGAVNEQFF. CDR3 in DNA: TGTGCCAGCAGCTTAACCACGGGAGCTGTGAATGAGCAGTTCTTC.

This chain uses TRBV6-5 with TRBJ1-5; D uncertain. Germline CDR1 MNHEY, CDR2 SVGAGI. V lost 2 bases, J lost 1 base, and 9 bases lay in between. The CDR3 length is 15 residues. This CDR3 reads CASSYGRVSNQPQHF. The CDR3 bases are TGTGCCAGCAGTTACGGGCGGGTGAGCAATCAGCCCCAGCATTTT.

J is TRBJ1-2 and V is TRBV9; 11 nucleotides align to TRBD1. The CDR3 has 15 residues. Looked up from germline, CDR1 is SGDLS and CDR2 is YYNGEE. J was trimmed by 4 bases and V by 0 bases; bases with no gene match: 2. CDR3 region: CASSVGTGGIYGYTF. The CDR3 nucleotides read TGTGCCAGCAGCGTAGGGACAGGGGGCATCTATGGCTACACCTTC.

V is TRBV30 and J is TRBJ1-3; D gene ambiguous. The germline V and J ends were trimmed by 0 bases and 0 bases, with 9 bases remaining between them. This CDR3 is built from 15 residues. The germline CDR1 and CDR2 sequences are GTSNPN and SVGIG (reference sequence). The CDR3 region is CAWSVGRSSGNTIYF. The CDR3 coding sequence is TGTGCCTGGAGTGTTGGCAGAAGCTCTGGAAACACCATATATTTT.

The rearrangement links TRBV28 to TRBJ1-2; 10 bases are shared with TRBD1. V shed 4 bases and J 4 bases; nucleotides not matched to a gene: 9. Germline CDR1 is MDHEN and CDR2 is SYDVKM. This CDR3 has 16 amino acids. CDR3 amino acids: CASSSYSRDRGYGYTF. DNA for the CDR3: TGTGCCAGCAGTTCCTACTCCCGGGACAGGGGCTATGGCTACACCTTC.

This rearrangement joins TRBV19 to TRBJ1-5, with 8 positions matching TRBD1. V was clipped by 2 bases and J by 6 bases; unmatched bases: 9. Germline-derived CDR1 and CDR2 are LNHDA and SQIVND (reference sequence). The CDR3 is 16 amino acids. As DNA, the CDR3 is TGTGCCAGTAGTATAAGCCCCGGGACAGGCACTCAGCCCCAGCATTTT. Translated: CASSISPGTGTQPQHF. Full variable domain (remainder filled in from reference TRBV19 and TRBJ1-5): DGGITQSPKYLFRKEGQNVTLSCEQNLNHDAMYWYRQDPGQGLRLIYYSQIVNDFQKGDIAEGYSVSREKKESFPLTVTSAQKNPTAFYLCASSISPGTGTQPQHFGDGTRLSIL.

The V call is TRBV5-1, the J call TRBJ1-1; TRBD1 matches at 8 bases. The V segment lost 3 bases and the J segment 4 bases; nucleotides outside the gene matches: 2. Germline loops: CDR1 SGHRS, CDR2 YFSETQ. The CDR3 loop spans 13 amino acids. CDR3 amino acids: CASSSDRGTEAFF. The CDR3 coding sequence is TGCGCCAGCAGCTCTGACAGGGGCACTGAAGCTTTCTTT.

The chain carries TRBV28 and TRBJ1-2, with 9 bases aligning to TRBD1. The V gene's germline CDR1 is MDHEN and CDR2 SYDVKM. Trimming took 4 bases from V and 3 from J; bases not matched to a gene: 9. The CDR3 contains 16 residues. The CDR3 region is CASSSAGQGSYYGYTF. The DNA of the CDR3 is TGTGCCAGCAGTTCAGCGGGACAGGGTTCATACTATGGCTACACCTTC.

This clone has more than one count but fewer than ten. The genes are TRBV5-4 and TRBJ1-6; D unclear. V was trimmed by 1 base and J by 7 bases, leaving 9 bases between them. Germline CDR1 SGHNT, CDR2 YYREEE (reference sequence). This CDR3 contains 14 residues. As DNA, the CDR3 is TGTGCCAGCAGCTTGAGTACGGAGAATTCACCCCTCCACTTT. Protein: CASSLSTENSPLHF.

The genes are TRBV2 and TRBJ2-1; weak D call: TRBD1 (6 bases). This CDR3 comprises 15 residues. Germline V gene lookup returns CDR1 SNHLY and CDR2 FYNNEI. V lost 6 bases and J lost 6, with 18 bases in between. The CDR3 spells CASRVQGSPLNEQFF. CDR3 in DNA: TGTGCCAGCAGAGTACAGGGATCCCCCCTCAATGAGCAGTTCTTC. Looking up the rest from reference TRBV2 and TRBJ2-1 gives the full variable domain: EPEVTQTPSHQVTQMGQEVILRCVPISNHLYFYWYRQILGQKVEFLVSFYNNEISEKSEIFDDQFSVERPDGSNFTLKIRSTKLEDSAMYFCASRVQGSPLNEQFFGPGTRLTVL.

The chain recombines TRBV7-9 with TRBJ1-4; 9 bases match TRBD1. This CDR3 is built from 16 residues. V was clipped by 5 bases and J by 8 bases; unmatched bases: 12. The germline gives CDR1 SEHNR, CDR2 FQNEAQ (reference sequence). The CDR3 DNA follows: TGTGCCAGCAGCCCTCAGCCGGGACAGGGTGCGGAAAAACTGTTTTTT. Its translation: CASSPQPGQGAEKLFF.

The genes are TRBV2 and TRBJ2-6, with 13 bases identical to TRBD2. Looked up from germline, CDR1 is SNHLY and CDR2 is FYNNEI. V gave up 4 bases and J gave up 0 bases; unmatched junction bases: 3. This CDR3 region has 18 residues. In nucleotides, the CDR3 is TGTGCCAGCAGTGGGGGACTAGCGGGACCCTCTGGGGCCAACGTCCTGACTTTC. Protein product: CASSGGLAGPSGANVLTF.

V and J are TRBV11-2 and TRBJ2-7, with 7 bases identical to TRBD2. The CDR3 extends over 16 amino acids. V dropped 3 bases and J dropped 5; count of bases not matched to a gene: 13. Germline CDR1 reads SGHAT; CDR2 reads FQNNGV. CDR3 coding DNA: TGTGCCAGCAGCTTGGAAGCGGGACTCTTAGTGGACGAGCAGTACTTC. Protein product: CASSLEAGLLVDEQYF.

V and J are TRBV7-9 and TRBJ1-4, with TRBD1 matching over 7 bases. Looked up from germline, CDR1 is SEHNR and CDR2 is FQNEAQ (reference sequence). The CDR3 runs to 15 residues. V shed 5 bases and J 6 bases; nucleotides not matched to a gene: 9. The CDR3 loop is CASSPTGQVDEKLFF. In nucleotides, the CDR3 is TGTGCCAGCAGCCCGACCGGACAGGTGGATGAAAAACTGTTTTTT.

V is TRBV29-1 and J is TRBJ1-1; possible D gene TRBD1, 6 bases. Germline CDR1 is SQVTM and CDR2 is ANQGSEA. This CDR3 spans 14 amino acids. V was trimmed by 4 bases and J by 0 bases, leaving 12 bases between them. The CDR3 loop reads CSVAGHIMNTEAFF. The DNA for the CDR3 is TGCAGCGTTGCGGGACACATTATGAACACTGAAGCTTTCTTT.

This chain uses TRBV4-1 with TRBJ2-5, with D tentatively TRBD2 (5 bases). Trimming stripped 4 bases from V and 3 bases from J, with 18 bases between. The CDR3 spans 16 residues. The germline V gene encodes CDR1 MGHRA and CDR2 YSYEKL. The CDR3 DNA sequence: TGCGCCAGCAGCCCTATCGGTCTCAAGCGGAAAGAGACCCAGTACTTC. Translated, it gives CASSPIGLKRKETQYF.

Here the CDR3 reads CASSLSGGTDTQYF. CDR3 bases: TGTGCCAGCAGCCTAAGTGGAGGGACCGATACGCAGTATTTT. V is TRBV7-3 and J is TRBJ2-3, with D maybe TRBD2 (6 bases). In germline, CDR1 is SGHTA, CDR2 FQGTGA. V shed 5 bases and J shed 6 bases, with 15 bases lying between them. The length of the CDR3 is 14 residues.

The chain recombines TRBV6-6 with TRBJ1-6; 7 positions agree with TRBD1. The germline V gene has CDR1 MNHNY and CDR2 SVGAGI (reference sequence). The CDR3 sequence is 14 residues long. Trimming cost V 5 bases and J 8 bases; bases outside gene matches: 6. The CDR3 protein is CASSRQGQDSPLHF. The CDR3 DNA reads as TGTGCCAGCAGTCGACAGGGCCAGGATTCACCCCTCCACTTT.

V gene TRBV6-5 combines with J gene TRBJ1-1, with 7 positions matching TRBD1. The CDR3 totals 13 residues. From germline, CDR1 is MNHEY and CDR2 SVGAGI. With 5 bases clipped from V and 3 bases from J, the junction kept 3 bases outside the gene matches. The CDR3 sequence is CASSNTGDTEAFF. As DNA, the CDR3 is TGTGCCAGCAGTAACACAGGGGACACTGAAGCTTTCTTT.

The chain links TRBV4-1 to TRBJ1-6, with 7 bases that match TRBD1. The CDR3 contains 16 residues. With 1 base clipped from V and 6 bases from J, the junction kept 6 bases outside the gene matches. The V gene's germline CDR1 is MGHRA and CDR2 YSYEKL. The CDR3: CASSQVVGQSNSPLHF. The CDR3 DNA reads TGCGCCAGCAGCCAAGTCGTGGGACAGTCTAATTCACCCCTCCACTTT.

The chain recombines TRBV7-2 with TRBJ2-1; 9 nucleotides agree with TRBD2. CDR1 is SGHTA, CDR2 FQGNSA, per germline. V dropped 5 bases and J dropped 10; count of bases not matched to a gene: 9. CDR3 size: 14 residues. The CDR3 sequence: CASSPSGRLSEQFF. The CDR3, as DNA: TGTGCCAGCAGCCCCAGCGGGAGGCTCAGCGAGCAGTTCTTC.

This chain uses TRBV18 with TRBJ2-7; D is perhaps TRBD2 (5 bases). V was clipped by 2 bases and J by 5 bases, with 10 bases between them. Looked up from germline, CDR1 is KGHSH and CDR2 is LQKENI. The CDR3 spans 13 residues. CDR3 coding DNA: TGTGCCAGCTCACCAATGAGGGCCAACGAGCAGTACTTC. Translation gives CASSPMRANEQYF.

The V call is TRBV6-5, the J call TRBJ1-6; 9 positions agree with TRBD1. CDR3 size: 15 residues. The J segment lost 2 bases and the V segment lost 7 bases, leaving 3 bases of the junction unmatched. The V gene's germline CDR1 is MNHEY and CDR2 SVGAGI. The CDR3 nucleotides are TGTGCCAGCAAGGGACAGGGTACCTATAATTCACCCCTCCACTTT. This translates into CASKGQGTYNSPLHF.